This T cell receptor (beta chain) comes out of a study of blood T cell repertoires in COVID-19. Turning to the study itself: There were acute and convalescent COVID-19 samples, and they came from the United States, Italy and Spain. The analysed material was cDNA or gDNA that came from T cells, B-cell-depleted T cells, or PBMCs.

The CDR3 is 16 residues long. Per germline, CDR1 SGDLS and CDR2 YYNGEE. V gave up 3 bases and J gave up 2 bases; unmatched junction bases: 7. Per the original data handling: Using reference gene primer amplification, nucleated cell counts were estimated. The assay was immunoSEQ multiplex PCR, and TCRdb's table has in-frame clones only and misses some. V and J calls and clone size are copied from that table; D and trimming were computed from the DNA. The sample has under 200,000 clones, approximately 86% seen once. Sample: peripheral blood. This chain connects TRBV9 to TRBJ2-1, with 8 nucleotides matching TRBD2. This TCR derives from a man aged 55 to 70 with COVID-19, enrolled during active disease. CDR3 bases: TGTGCCAGCAGCGACCGCTCGGGGGGGCCCTACAATGAGCAGTTCTTC. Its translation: CASSDRSGGPYNEQFF.